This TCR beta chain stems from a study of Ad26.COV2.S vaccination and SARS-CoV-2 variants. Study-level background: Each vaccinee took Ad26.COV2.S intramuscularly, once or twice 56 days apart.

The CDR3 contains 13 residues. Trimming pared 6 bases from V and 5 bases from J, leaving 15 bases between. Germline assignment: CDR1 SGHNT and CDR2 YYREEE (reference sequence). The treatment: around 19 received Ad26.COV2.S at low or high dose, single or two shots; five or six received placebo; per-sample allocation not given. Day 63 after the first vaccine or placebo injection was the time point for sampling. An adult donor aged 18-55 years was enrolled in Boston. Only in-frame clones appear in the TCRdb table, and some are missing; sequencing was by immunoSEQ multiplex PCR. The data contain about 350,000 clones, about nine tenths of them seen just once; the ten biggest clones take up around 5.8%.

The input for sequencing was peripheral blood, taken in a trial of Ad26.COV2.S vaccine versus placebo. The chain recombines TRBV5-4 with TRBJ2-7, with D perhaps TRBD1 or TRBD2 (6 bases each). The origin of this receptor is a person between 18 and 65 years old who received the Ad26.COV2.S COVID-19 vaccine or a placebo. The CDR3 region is CASKVQGGDEQYF. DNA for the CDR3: TGTGCCAGCAAGGTACAGGGAGGCGACGAGCAGTACTTC.